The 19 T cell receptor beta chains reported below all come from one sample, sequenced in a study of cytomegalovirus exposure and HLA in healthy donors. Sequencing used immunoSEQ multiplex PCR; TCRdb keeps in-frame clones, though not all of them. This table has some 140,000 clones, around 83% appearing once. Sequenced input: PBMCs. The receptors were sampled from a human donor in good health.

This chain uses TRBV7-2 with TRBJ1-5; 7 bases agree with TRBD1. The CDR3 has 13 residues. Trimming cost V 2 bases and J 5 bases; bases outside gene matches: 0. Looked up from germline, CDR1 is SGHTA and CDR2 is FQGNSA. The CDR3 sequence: CASSLQGDQPQHF. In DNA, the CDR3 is TGTGCCAGCAGCTTACAGGGGGATCAGCCCCAGCATTTT.

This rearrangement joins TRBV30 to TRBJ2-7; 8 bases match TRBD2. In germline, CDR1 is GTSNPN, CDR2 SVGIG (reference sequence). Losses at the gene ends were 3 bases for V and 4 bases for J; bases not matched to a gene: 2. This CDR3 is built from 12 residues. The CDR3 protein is CAWSREGYEQYF. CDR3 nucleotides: TGTGCCTGGAGCCGGGAGGGTTACGAGCAGTACTTC.

The CDR3 spells CASSPWGVDTEAFF. CDR3 coding DNA: TGTGCCAGCAGCCCCTGGGGGGTGGACACTGAAGCTTTCTTT. The chain couples TRBV5-4 to TRBJ1-1; tentative D call: TRBD1 (5 bases). Trimming stripped 4 bases from V and 3 bases from J, with 13 bases between. This CDR3 comprises 14 residues. Germline CDR1 SGHNT, CDR2 YYREEE (reference sequence).

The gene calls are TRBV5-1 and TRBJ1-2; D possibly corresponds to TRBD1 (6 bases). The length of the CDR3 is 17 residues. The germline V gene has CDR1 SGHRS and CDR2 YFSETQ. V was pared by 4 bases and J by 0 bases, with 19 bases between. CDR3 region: CASSPTQGKGANYGYTF. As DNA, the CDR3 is TGCGCCAGCAGCCCCACACAGGGCAAGGGAGCTAACTATGGCTACACCTTC.

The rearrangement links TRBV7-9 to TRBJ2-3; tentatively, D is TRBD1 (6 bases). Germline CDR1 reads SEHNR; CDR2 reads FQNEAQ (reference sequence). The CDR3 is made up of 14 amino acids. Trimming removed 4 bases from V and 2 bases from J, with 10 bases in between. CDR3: CASSSTGYTDTQYF. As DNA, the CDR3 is TGTGCCAGCAGCTCTACAGGGTACACAGATACGCAGTATTTT.

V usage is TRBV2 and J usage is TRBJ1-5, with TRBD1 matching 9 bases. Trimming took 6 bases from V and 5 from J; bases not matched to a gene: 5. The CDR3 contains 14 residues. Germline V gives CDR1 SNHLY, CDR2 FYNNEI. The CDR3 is CASSEDRGDQPQHF. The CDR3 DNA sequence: TGTGCCAGCAGCGAGGACAGGGGCGATCAGCCCCAGCATTTT.

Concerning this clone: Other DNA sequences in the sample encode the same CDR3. The CDR3 sequence: CASRLRGLNTEAFF. In nucleotides, the CDR3 is TGTGCCAGCAGGTTAAGGGGGCTTAACACTGAAGCTTTCTTT. J is TRBJ1-1 and V is TRBV2; TRBD1 agrees at 7 bases. Germline V gene lookup returns CDR1 SNHLY and CDR2 FYNNEI. V lost 6 bases to trimming and J lost 2 bases; unmatched junction nucleotides: 6. This CDR3 comprises 14 residues.

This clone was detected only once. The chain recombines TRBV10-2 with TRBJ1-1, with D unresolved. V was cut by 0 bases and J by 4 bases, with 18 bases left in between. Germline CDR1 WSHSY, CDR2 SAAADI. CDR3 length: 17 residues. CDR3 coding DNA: TGCGCCAGCAGTGAGTCGACCAAAAGGAGTATAGGCACTGAAGCTTTCTTT. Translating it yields CASSESTKRSIGTEAFF.

The CDR3 DNA is TGTGCCAGCAGCCGGGACAGGGACACTGAAGCTTTCTTT. Protein sequence: CASSRDRDTEAFF. V usage is TRBV2 and J usage is TRBJ1-1; 9 bases match TRBD1. After removal of 6 bases from V and 3 bases from J, the junction contained 2 bases not matched to a gene. The CDR3 sequence is 13 residues long. CDR1 and CDR2 (germline): SNHLY, FYNNEI.

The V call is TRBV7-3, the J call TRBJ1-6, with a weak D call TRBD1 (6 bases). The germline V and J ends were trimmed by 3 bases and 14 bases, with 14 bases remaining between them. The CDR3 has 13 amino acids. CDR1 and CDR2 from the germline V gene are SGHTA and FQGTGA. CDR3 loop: CASSLDTGSALHF. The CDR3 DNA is TGTGCCAGCAGCTTGGATACAGGGTCGGCCCTCCACTTT.

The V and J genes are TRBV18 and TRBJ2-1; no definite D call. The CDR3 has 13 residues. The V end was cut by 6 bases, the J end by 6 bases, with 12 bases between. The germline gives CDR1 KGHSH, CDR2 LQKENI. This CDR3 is CASSNTFSNEQFF. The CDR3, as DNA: TGTGCCAGCTCCAACACATTTTCCAATGAGCAGTTCTTC.

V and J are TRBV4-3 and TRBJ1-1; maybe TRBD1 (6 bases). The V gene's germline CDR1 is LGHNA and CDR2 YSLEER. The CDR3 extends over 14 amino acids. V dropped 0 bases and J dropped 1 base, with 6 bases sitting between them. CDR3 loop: CASSQEQGNTEAFF. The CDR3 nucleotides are TGCGCCAGCAGCCAAGAACAGGGGAACACTGAAGCTTTCTTT.

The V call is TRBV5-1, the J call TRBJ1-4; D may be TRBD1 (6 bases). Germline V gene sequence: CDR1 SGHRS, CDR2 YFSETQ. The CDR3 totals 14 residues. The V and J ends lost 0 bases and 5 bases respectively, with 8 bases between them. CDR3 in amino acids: CASSLGQGNEKLFF. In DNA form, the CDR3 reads TGCGCCAGCAGCTTGGGGCAGGGGAATGAAAAACTGTTTTTT. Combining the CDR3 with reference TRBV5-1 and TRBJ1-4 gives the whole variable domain KAGVTQTPRYLIKTRGQQVTLSCSPISGHRSVSWYQQTPGQGLQFLFEYFSETQRNKGNFPGRFSGRQFSNSRSEMNVSTLELGDSALYLCASSLGQGNEKLFFGSGTQLSVL.

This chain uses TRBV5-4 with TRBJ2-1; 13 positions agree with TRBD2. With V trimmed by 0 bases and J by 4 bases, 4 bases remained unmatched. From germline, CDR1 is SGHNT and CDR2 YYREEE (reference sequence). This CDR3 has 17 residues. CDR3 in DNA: TGTGCCAGCAGCTTGGCCACTAGCGGGAGGGTATACAATGAGCAGTTCTTC. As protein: CASSLATSGRVYNEQFF. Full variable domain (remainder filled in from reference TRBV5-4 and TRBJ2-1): ETGVTQSPTHLIKTRGQQVTLRCSSQSGHNTVSWYQQALGQGPQFIFQYYREEENGRGNFPPRFSGLQFPNYSSELNVNALELDDSALYLCASSLATSGRVYNEQFFGPGTRLTVL.

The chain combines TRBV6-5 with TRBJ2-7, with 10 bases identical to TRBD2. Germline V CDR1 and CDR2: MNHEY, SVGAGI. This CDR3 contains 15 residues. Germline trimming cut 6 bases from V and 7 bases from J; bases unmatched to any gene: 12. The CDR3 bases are TGTGCCAGCAGCCCTGGGCTAGCGGGAGTTTGGGAGCAGTACTTC. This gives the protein CASSPGLAGVWEQYF.

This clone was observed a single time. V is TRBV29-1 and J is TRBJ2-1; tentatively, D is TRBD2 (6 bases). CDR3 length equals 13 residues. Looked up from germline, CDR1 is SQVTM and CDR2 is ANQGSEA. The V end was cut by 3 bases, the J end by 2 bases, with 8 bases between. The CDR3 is CSVDTSPYNEQFF. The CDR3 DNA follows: TGCAGCGTTGATACTAGCCCCTACAATGAGCAGTTCTTC.

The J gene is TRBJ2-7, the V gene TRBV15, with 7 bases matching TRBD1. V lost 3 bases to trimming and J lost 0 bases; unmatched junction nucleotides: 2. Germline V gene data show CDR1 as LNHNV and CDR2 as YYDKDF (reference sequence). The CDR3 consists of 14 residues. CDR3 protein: CATSRDRSSYEQYF. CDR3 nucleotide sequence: TGTGCCACCAGCAGGGACAGGAGCTCCTACGAGCAGTACTTC.

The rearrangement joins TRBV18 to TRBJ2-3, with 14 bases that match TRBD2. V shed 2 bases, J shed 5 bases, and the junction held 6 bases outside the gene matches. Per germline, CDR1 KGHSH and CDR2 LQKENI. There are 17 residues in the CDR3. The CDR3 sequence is CASSPGTSGGSGDTQYF. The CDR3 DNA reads TGTGCCAGCTCACCAGGGACTAGCGGGGGTTCGGGAGATACGCAGTATTTT.

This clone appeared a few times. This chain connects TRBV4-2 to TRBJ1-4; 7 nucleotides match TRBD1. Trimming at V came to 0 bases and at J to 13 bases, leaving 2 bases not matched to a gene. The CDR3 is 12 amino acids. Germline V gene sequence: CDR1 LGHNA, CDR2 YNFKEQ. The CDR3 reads CASSQEGDRLFF. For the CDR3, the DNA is TGTGCCAGCAGCCAAGAGGGGGACAGACTGTTTTTT.